Below, 20 T cell receptor beta chains from the same sample are listed, as sequenced in a study of Ad26.COV2.S vaccination and SARS-CoV-2 variants. The data were produced by immunoSEQ multiplex PCR, yet TCRdb's version contains in-frame clones alone and is incomplete. This repertoire shows about 410,000 clones, around 93% found once; its top ten account for about 1.7%. Treatment given: about 20 received Ad26.COV2.S at low or high dose, single or two shots; 5 received placebo; per-sample allocation not given. The investigators took samples on day 63 after the first vaccine or placebo injection. The sequencing used peripheral blood, collected in a trial of Ad26.COV2.S vaccine versus placebo. These receptors came from a person between 18 and 60 years old who received the Ad26.COV2.S COVID-19 vaccine or a placebo.

The chain links TRBV6-6 to TRBJ1-1; D is unresolved. The CDR3 totals 15 residues. V lost 8 bases and J lost 0, with 16 bases in between. CDR1 and CDR2 (germline): MNHNY, SVGAGI (reference sequence). The CDR3 spells CASPKVTGLNTEAFF. Written as DNA, the CDR3 is TGTGCCAGCCCCAAGGTGACGGGCTTGAACACTGAAGCTTTCTTT.

The genes are TRBV7-6 and TRBJ2-1; no clear D gene. CDR3 length: 13 amino acids. Trimming removed 4 bases from V and 3 bases from J, with 7 bases in between. In germline, CDR1 is SGHVS, CDR2 FNYEAQ. Written as DNA, the CDR3 is TGTGCCAGCAGCTCGACACACTACAATGAGCAGTTCTTC. This sequence encodes CASSSTHYNEQFF.

The rearrangement uses TRBV27 and TRBJ1-2; 8 nucleotides align to TRBD1. This CDR3 spans 12 amino acids. V trimming: 5 bases; J trimming: 8 bases; junction bases outside the gene matches: 4. Germline-derived CDR1 and CDR2 are MNHEY and SMNVEV (reference sequence). The CDR3 is CASSPGGFGYTF. DNA for the CDR3: TGTGCCAGCAGTCCAGGGGGCTTCGGCTACACCTTC.

The chain carries TRBV27 and TRBJ1-2; D not certain. V lost 0 bases to trimming and J lost 4 bases, with 6 bases between them. CDR3 size: 13 residues. Germline V gives CDR1 MNHEY, CDR2 SMNVEV (reference sequence). CDR3 amino acids: CASSLSMGYGYTF. CDR3 nucleotide sequence: TGTGCCAGCAGTTTATCGATGGGCTATGGCTACACCTTC.

The chain uses TRBV9 and TRBJ1-1; the D is unclear. CDR1 SGDLS and CDR2 YYNGEE come from the germline V gene. The germline V and J ends were trimmed by 4 bases and 5 bases, with 6 bases remaining between them. The CDR3 covers 11 residues. The CDR3 loop reads CASSRGTEAFF. The CDR3 region has the DNA TGTGCCAGCAGCCGGGGTACTGAAGCTTTCTTT.

This clone was observed a few times. The chain carries TRBV7-9 and TRBJ1-1, with D uncertain. The CDR3 runs 14 residues. Germline values: CDR1 SEHNR, CDR2 FQNEAQ (reference sequence). Trimming took off 5 bases at V and 0 bases at J, with 10 bases between the two ends. Here the CDR3 reads CASSPGMMNTEAFF. For the CDR3, the DNA is TGTGCCAGCAGCCCCGGGATGATGAACACTGAAGCTTTCTTT.

This clone was seen a single time. The V and J genes are TRBV7-8 and TRBJ2-5, with D unclear. The germline gives CDR1 SGHVS, CDR2 FQNEAQ. The CDR3 contains 15 residues. Trimming removed 5 bases from V and 0 bases from J, with 13 bases in between. CDR3 loop: CASSPLGIYQETQYF. The CDR3 DNA reads as TGTGCCAGCAGCCCACTGGGTATCTACCAAGAGACCCAGTACTTC.

This chain joins TRBV7-8 and TRBJ2-5, with D tentatively TRBD2 (7 bases). Germline values: CDR1 SGHVS, CDR2 FQNEAQ. Trimming shortened V by 5 bases and J by 4 bases, and 14 bases separated the two germline ends. This CDR3 comprises 14 residues. The chain's CDR3 is CASSRGGAGETQYF. CDR3 DNA: TGTGCCAGCAGCCGAGGGGGGGCGGGAGAGACCCAGTACTTC.

This chain uses TRBV19 with TRBJ1-2; D not certain. V shed 7 bases and J shed 0 bases, with 12 bases lying between them. Germline CDR1 reads LNHDA; CDR2 reads SQIVND (reference sequence). This CDR3 has 14 residues. This CDR3 is CASTFGRTNYGYTF. In nucleotides, the CDR3 is TGTGCCAGTACATTCGGGCGGACTAACTATGGCTACACCTTC.

This clone was observed once. J is TRBJ2-1 and V is TRBV2; the D is unclear. Germline CDR1 reads SNHLY; CDR2 reads FYNNEI. The V end lost 3 bases, the J end lost 3 bases, and 15 bases lay between the germline ends. This CDR3 is 16 amino acids long. The chain's CDR3 is CASSEMGRVFYNEQFF. CDR3 bases: TGTGCCAGCAGTGAGATGGGTAGGGTCTTCTACAATGAGCAGTTCTTC.

This clone was seen just once. The rearrangement joins TRBV18 to TRBJ1-2, with D unresolved. Germline values: CDR1 KGHSH, CDR2 LQKENI. CDR3 length equals 12 residues. Trimming removed 4 bases from V and 2 bases from J, with 5 bases in between. The CDR3 sequence is CASSQPNYGYTF. DNA of the CDR3: TGTGCCAGCTCACAACCGAACTATGGCTACACCTTC.

This clone was picked up one time. This rearrangement joins TRBV7-9 to TRBJ1-4, with TRBD1 identical over 10 bases. The CDR3 extends over 15 amino acids. The junction had 5 bases not matched to a gene; V was cut back by 2 bases and J by 8 bases. Per the germline V gene, CDR1 is SEHNR and CDR2 is FQNEAQ (reference sequence). The CDR3 region has the DNA TGTGCCAGCAGCTTAAGGGACAGGGGACGGGAAAAACTGTTTTTT. It translates to CASSLRDRGREKLFF.

The CDR3 nucleotides are TGTGCCAGCAGTGAGTGGGGTACTAGCGGGGTAAACAATGAGCAGTTCTTC. Translating gives CASSEWGTSGVNNEQFF. This sequence joins TRBV6-1 and TRBJ2-1; 10 positions match TRBD2. The trim removed 3 bases at V and 5 bases at J, leaving 10 bases unmatched. From germline, CDR1 is MNHNS and CDR2 SASEGT. CDR3 length: 17 amino acids.

The chain has TRBV30 and TRBJ1-1; tentatively, D is TRBD1 (5 bases). Per the germline V gene, CDR1 is GTSNPN and CDR2 is SVGIG (reference sequence). The CDR3 has 13 amino acids. V gave up 0 bases and J gave up 6 bases, with 11 bases separating them. CDR3: CAWSVLGGSEAFF. CDR3 sequence (DNA): TGTGCCTGGAGTGTACTGGGGGGATCTGAAGCTTTCTTT.

The V and J genes are TRBV18 and TRBJ1-4, with D possibly TRBD1 on 5 matching bases. The V end lost 2 bases, the J end lost 0 bases, and 16 bases lay between the germline ends. Germline V CDR1 and CDR2: KGHSH, LQKENI. The CDR3 runs to 18 residues. CDR3 nucleotide sequence: TGTGCCAGCTCACCAGAGAGGCGGGGGGTTGCAACTAATGAAAAACTGTTTTTT. It yields the protein CASSPERRGVATNEKLFF.

The chain uses TRBV7-2 and TRBJ1-6; TRBD1 might be the D (5 bases). The CDR3 runs to 19 residues. CDR1 and CDR2 (germline): SGHTA, FQGNSA. V shed 4 bases and J shed 1 base, with 20 bases lying between them. CDR3: CASSSWFSRGASYNSPLHF. The CDR3 DNA is TGTGCCAGCAGCTCATGGTTCTCCCGCGGGGCTTCCTATAATTCACCCCTCCACTTT.

V and J are TRBV28 and TRBJ2-3; 12 nucleotides agree with TRBD2. J was trimmed by 2 bases and V by 1 base; bases with no gene match: 13. The CDR3 length is 20 residues. Per germline, CDR1 MDHEN and CDR2 SYDVKM. In DNA, the CDR3 is TGTGCCAGCAGTTTATTAGGGCTAGCGGGGGGGCCCCCCCTCACAGATACGCAGTATTTT. It specifies CASSLLGLAGGPPLTDTQYF. The full variable domain, its missing parts supplied by reference TRBV28 and TRBJ2-3, is DVKVTQSSRYLVKRTGEKVFLECVQDMDHENMFWYRQDPGLGLRLIYFSYDVKMKEKGDIPEGYSVSREKKERFSLILESASTNQTSMYLCASSLLGLAGGPPLTDTQYFGPGTRLTVL.

The chain links TRBV4-3 to TRBJ1-6; D is perhaps TRBD1 (5 bases). V dropped 0 bases and J dropped 9 bases, with 12 bases sitting between them. CDR3 length equals 15 residues. CDR1 is LGHNA and CDR2 is YSLEER in the germline V gene. DNA of the CDR3: TGCGCCAGCAGCCAAGATCACTTGGGGCGTTCACCCCTCCACTTT. Translated: CASSQDHLGRSPLHF.

The chain has TRBV4-3 and TRBJ2-7, with D perhaps TRBD1 (6 bases). The CDR3 sequence is 16 residues long. Germline CDR1 and CDR2: LGHNA and YSLEER. The germline V and J ends were trimmed by 0 bases and 2 bases, with 14 bases remaining between them. CDR3 protein: CASSQDSRQATYEQYF. DNA of the CDR3: TGCGCCAGCAGCCAAGACAGCCGACAGGCGACCTACGAGCAGTACTTC.

V and J are TRBV9 and TRBJ1-6; 8 bases are a match to TRBD1. With V trimmed by 3 bases and J by 6 bases, 8 bases remained unmatched. CDR1 and CDR2 from the germline V gene are SGDLS and YYNGEE. The CDR3 totals 16 residues. Written as DNA, the CDR3 is TGTGCCAGCAGCGAACCCCAGGGGGCCGGTAATTCACCCCTCCACTTT. It translates to CASSEPQGAGNSPLHF.